This is a list of T cell receptor beta chains from one sample in a study of identifying expanded T cells in peripheral blood. Profiling relied on immunoSEQ multiplex PCR, and the TCRdb table lists in-frame clones only, not all of them. The sample holds about 130,000 clones, less than 90% seen once. The sample was blood. These TCRs come from a person between 18 and 75 years old in good health. Each CDR3 is given with its conserved first and last residue. A D gene is named only where the DNA matches it firmly. Clone sizes are given selectively: once, few, many, or a class where the clone is expanded.

TRBJ2-1 TRBV2 TRBD1 - TGTGCCAGCAGCCCGGGACAGGCCTACAATGAGCAGTTCTTC CASSPGQAYNEQFF
TRBJ1-3 TRBV14 - - TGTGCCAGCAGCCAAGCTGGGGGACCTGGAAACACCATATATTTT CASSQAGGPGNTIYF
TRBJ1-1 TRBV6-1 - - TGTGCCAGCAGTCGTTCCGGCGCTGAAGCTTTCTTT CASSRSGAEAFF
TRBJ2-7 TRBV7-4 - - TGTGCCAGCAGCTGGCTGGGGGGCGAGCAGTACTTC CASSWLGGEQYF
TRBJ1-4 TRBV2 - - TGTGCCAGCAGTTTGAAGGGGGCAACTAATGAAAAACTGTTTTTT CASSLKGATNEKLFF
TRBJ1-4 TRBV28 - - TGTGCCAGCAGTTTGAAGGGGACTAATGAAAAACTGTTTTTT CASSLKGTNEKLFF
TRBJ1-2 TRBV6-6 TRBD1 - TGTGCCAGCAGAGACCCGGACAGGCCCGGCTACACCTTC CASRDPDRPGYTF
TRBJ2-5 TRBV2 TRBD2 - TGTGCCAGCAGTGGTAGCGGGAGGGCGAGAGGGGAGACCCAGTACTTC CASSGSGRARGETQYF
TRBJ2-5 TRBV4-1 - once TGCGCCAGCACCCCGGACAGTTACCGGGGGACCCAGTACTTC CASTPDSYRGTQYF
TRBJ1-5 TRBV18 TRBD1 - TGTGCCAGCTCACCAAAAGACAGGGGGGATACGAGCAATCAGCCCCAGCATTTT CASSPKDRGDTSNQPQHF
TRBJ1-4 TRBV5-1 - - TGCGCCAGCAGCTTGCGGGGGCTTGGTGAAAAACTGTTTTTT CASSLRGLGEKLFF
TRBJ1-5 TRBV6-6 - - TGTGCCAGCACCGAGGGTTCATCGAATCAGCCCCAGCATTTT CASTEGSSNQPQHF
TRBJ2-7 TRBV28 TRBD2 - TGTGCCAGCAGTCCTATAGAGGCGGGAGTGCACCACGAGCAGTACTTC CASSPIEAGVHHEQYF
TRBJ2-2 TRBV6-1 TRBD1 - TGTGCCAGCAGTGTTGGGACAGCGAACACCGGGGAGCTGTTTTTT CASSVGTANTGELFF
TRBJ2-1 TRBV7-8 - once TGTGCCAGCAGCTACAGGACAGCGTACAATGAGCAGTTCTTC CASSYRTAYNEQFF
TRBJ2-7 TRBV6-5 - once TGTGCCAGCAGTTACTCGAGGGGGAGCTCCTACGAGCAGTACTTC CASSYSRGSSYEQYF
TRBJ2-2 TRBV29-1 - once TGCAGCGTGAACAGGGCGGGCGGGGAGCTGTTTTTT CSVNRAGGELFF
TRBJ2-7 TRBV6-5 - - TGTGCCAGCAGTTACTTCATCGGGTTGGGCTACGAGCAGTACTTC CASSYFIGLGYEQYF
TRBJ1-5 TRBV2 - few TGTGCCAGCAGTGAAATGGCAGCAGAACAGCCCCAGCATTTT CASSEMAAEQPQHF
TRBJ2-7 TRBV7-3 TRBD2 - TGTGCCAGCGCTAGCGGGGGGACGTACGAGCAGTACTTC CASASGGTYEQYF
TRBJ2-2 TRBV6-6 - - TGTGCCAGCAGTACCGGGACGGTGAACACCGGGGAGCTGTTTTTT CASSTGTVNTGELFF
TRBJ2-1 TRBV7-9 - - TGTGCCAGCAGCCTGAGCTCCTACAATGAGCAGTTCTTC CASSLSSYNEQFF
TRBJ2-7 TRBV6-1 TRBD1 - TGTGCCAGCAGTGGGACAGGGGCCGTCAAGAGCTACGAGCAGTACTTC CASSGTGAVKSYEQYF
TRBJ2-7 TRBV6-5 TRBD1 - TGTGCCAGCAGTAGGGACAGGGCCTCTGCCTACGAGCAGTACTTC CASSRDRASAYEQYF
TRBJ1-4 TRBV9 - - TGTGCCAGCAGCTCACAACCGGAGGGGACTAATGAAAAACTGTTTTTT CASSSQPEGTNEKLFF
TRBJ2-7 TRBV11-3 - - TGTGCCAGCAGCCTCGGGGCTAGCTCCTACGAGCAGTACTTC CASSLGASSYEQYF
TRBJ1-2 TRBV30 - few TGTGCCTGGAGTGTACGGACAGACTCGTACTATGGCTACACCTTC CAWSVRTDSYYGYTF
TRBJ1-6 TRBV6-9 - - TGTGCCAGCAGTTTCTCGTTTAATCAGTCCGTCCACTTT CASSFSFNQSVHF
TRBJ1-5 TRBV18 - - TGTGCCAGCTCACCAGGGGAGAATCAGCCCCAGCATTTT CASSPGENQPQHF
TRBJ1-2 TRBV28 - - TGTGCCAGCAGTGAACAGGGACTAGGCTACACCTTC CASSEQGLGYTF
TRBJ1-6 TRBV7-9 - - TGTGCCGGCGACAGGTTGGCCGGGAATTCACCCCTCCACTTT CAGDRLAGNSPLHF
TRBJ1-1 TRBV25-1 - - TGTGCCAGCAGTGAAACGTGGAATGAAGCTTTCTTT CASSETWNEAFF
TRBJ1-1 TRBV10-1 - few TGCGCCAGCAGTGAAGACAGGAGGGCTGAAGCTTTCTTT CASSEDRRAEAFF
TRBJ2-1 TRBV18 - - TGTGCCAGCTCACCTGACAGGTGGGATGAGCAGTTCTTC CASSPDRWDEQFF
TRBJ2-7 TRBV9 TRBD2 - TGTGCCAGCAGCCCCGGGGGACTAGCGGGCTACGAGCAGTACTTC CASSPGGLAGYEQYF
TRBJ2-7 TRBV2 - - TGTGCCAGCTTCAGAGATCAGGGAGGCGAGCAGTACTTC CASFRDQGGEQYF
TRBJ2-3 TRBV18 - - TGTGCCAGCTCACGCGGGACGGAAGATACGCAGTATTTT CASSRGTEDTQYF
TRBJ2-3 TRBV11-2 - - TGTGCCAGCAGCTTAGGGGGGGTTAACACAGATACGCAGTATTTT CASSLGGVNTDTQYF
TRBJ1-5 TRBV9 - few TGTGCCAGCAGCGTAGGGGAGTATCCAGGGCCCCAGCATTTT CASSVGEYPGPQHF
TRBJ2-7 TRBV28 - - TGTGCCAGCAGTCTGGGCCGCAGGGGATGGTACTTC CASSLGRRGWYF
TRBJ2-1 TRBV28 TRBD1 - TGTGCCAGCAGGCTAGGGACAGGCGCCTACAATGAGCAGTTCTTC CASRLGTGAYNEQFF
TRBJ2-7 TRBV11-3 TRBD1 - TGTGCCAGCAGCGTGGGACAGGCCTACGAGCAGTACTTC CASSVGQAYEQYF
TRBJ1-2 TRBV27 - - TGTGCCAGCAGTTTCCTGGGCAGCCAGTATGGCTACACCTTC CASSFLGSQYGYTF
TRBJ2-5 TRBV9 - - TGTGCCAGCACATCAGATGAGGGCAGGGGCCAGACCCAGTACTTC CASTSDEGRGQTQYF
TRBJ2-1 TRBV27 TRBD2 - TGTGCCAGCAGTACACTAGCGGGAGATGTAAGATCCTACAATGAGCAGTTCTTC CASSTLAGDVRSYNEQFF